This TCR beta chain comes out of a study of shared clonotypes between healthy human individuals. Study details: A donor's plate count was three for CD4 naive and three for CD4 memory; CD8 naive had two and CD8 memory one.

Sequenced by immunoSEQ multiplex PCR; TCRdb stores in-frame clones only, minus some. The table includes some 100,000 clones, approximately 70% detected once. V was cut by 3 bases and J by 8 bases, with 19 bases left in between. The CDR3 runs to 16 residues. Germline CDR1 is MDHEN and CDR2 is SYDVKM. Sequenced: memory CD8+ T cells sorted from blood. The subset: CD45RO+ cells pooled with CCR7-negative TemRA cells. The genes are TRBV28 and TRBJ1-4, with a weak D call TRBD1 (6 bases). The source of this sequence is a woman aged 30 to 39 in good health. The CDR3 coding sequence is TGTGCCAGCAGTTTGCCCCTGACGGGGGCAGGGGAAAAACTGTTTTTT. This codes for CASSLPLTGAGEKLFF.